This T cell receptor (beta chain) was sequenced during a study of PD-1 blockade in classical Hodgkin lymphoma. As for the study in general: Patients were infused with nivolumab 3 mg/kg every 2 weeks.

Points on this clone: The antigen is unknown.

Study-level results: The origin of the repertoire differences remains undefined, with disease activity or prior therapy as possible causes. Patients who responded completely had about the same baseline diversity as newly diagnosed patients.

Time point defined: cycle 4 day 1 (C4D1), after more than 5 weeks of nivolumab. Relapses following autologous stem cell transplantation were seen in all patients, with brentuximab vedotin exposure varying. Assay: immunoSEQ multiplex PCR; the TCRdb copy retains only in-frame clones and omits some. The data contain more than 95,000 clones, roughly 90% of them singletons. CDR3 length equals 15 residues. Per the germline V gene, CDR1 is MDHEN and CDR2 is SYDVKM. V lost 5 bases and J lost 7; bases outside the gene matches: 14. The receptor's source is a human donor with classical Hodgkin lymphoma. The sequenced sample was peripheral blood mononuclear cells (PBMCs), obtained before the fourth cycle of nivolumab. This chain uses TRBV28 with TRBJ2-7; TRBD1 matches at 7 bases. The CDR3: CASSMFTGAPGEQYF. CDR3 nucleotides: TGTGCCAGCAGTATGTTTACAGGGGCCCCTGGTGAGCAGTACTTC.